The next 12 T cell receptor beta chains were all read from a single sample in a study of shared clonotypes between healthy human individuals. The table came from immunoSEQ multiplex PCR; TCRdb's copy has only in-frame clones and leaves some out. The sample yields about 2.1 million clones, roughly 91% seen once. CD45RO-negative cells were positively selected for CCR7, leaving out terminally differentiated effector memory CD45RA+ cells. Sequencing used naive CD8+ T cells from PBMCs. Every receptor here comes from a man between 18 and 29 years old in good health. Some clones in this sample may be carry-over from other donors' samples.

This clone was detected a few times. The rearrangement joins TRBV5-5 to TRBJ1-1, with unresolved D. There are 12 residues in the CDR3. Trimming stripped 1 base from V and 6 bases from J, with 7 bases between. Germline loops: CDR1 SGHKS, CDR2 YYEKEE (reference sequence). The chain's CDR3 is CASSLSGAEAFF. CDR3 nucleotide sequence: TGTGCCAGCAGCTTGAGCGGGGCTGAAGCTTTCTTT.

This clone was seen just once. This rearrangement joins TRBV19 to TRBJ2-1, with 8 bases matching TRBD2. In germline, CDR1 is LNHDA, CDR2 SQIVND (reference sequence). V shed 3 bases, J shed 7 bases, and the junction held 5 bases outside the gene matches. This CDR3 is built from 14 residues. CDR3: CASSIGGARNEQFF. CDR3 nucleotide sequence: TGTGCCAGTAGTATCGGGGGGGCTAGGAATGAGCAGTTCTTC.

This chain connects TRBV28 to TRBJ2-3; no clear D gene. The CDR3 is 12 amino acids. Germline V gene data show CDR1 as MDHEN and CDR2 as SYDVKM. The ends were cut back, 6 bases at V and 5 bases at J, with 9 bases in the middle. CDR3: CASRAPRDTQYF. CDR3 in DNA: TGTGCCAGCAGGGCCCCTCGAGATACGCAGTATTTT.

The CDR3 reads CASSSTLSGSYTF. The CDR3 DNA is TGTGCCAGCAGCTCGACCCTTTCTGGAAGCTACACCTTC. This chain uses TRBV7-9 with TRBJ1-2; D is uncertain. V lost 4 bases and J 9 bases, leaving 15 bases between the germline ends. Germline V lookup: CDR1 SEHNR, CDR2 FQNEAQ (reference sequence). The CDR3 covers 13 residues.

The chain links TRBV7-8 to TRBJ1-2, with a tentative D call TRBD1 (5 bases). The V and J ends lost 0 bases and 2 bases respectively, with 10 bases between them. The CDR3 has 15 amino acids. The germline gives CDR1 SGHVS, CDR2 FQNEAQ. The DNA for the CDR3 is TGTGCCAGCAGCTTAGCAGGGGAGTGGAACTATGGCTACACCTTC. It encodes CASSLAGEWNYGYTF.

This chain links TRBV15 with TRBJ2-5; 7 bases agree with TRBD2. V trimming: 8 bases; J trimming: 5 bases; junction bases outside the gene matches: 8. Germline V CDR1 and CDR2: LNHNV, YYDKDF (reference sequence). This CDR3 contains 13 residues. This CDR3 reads CATQGGPGETQYF. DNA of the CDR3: TGTGCCACCCAGGGAGGGCCCGGGGAGACCCAGTACTTC.

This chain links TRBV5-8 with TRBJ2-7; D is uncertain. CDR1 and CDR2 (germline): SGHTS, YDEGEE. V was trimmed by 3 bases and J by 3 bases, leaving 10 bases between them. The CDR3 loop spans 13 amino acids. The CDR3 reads CASSSRAVYEQYF. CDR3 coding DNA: TGTGCCAGCAGCTCAAGGGCCGTCTACGAGCAGTACTTC.

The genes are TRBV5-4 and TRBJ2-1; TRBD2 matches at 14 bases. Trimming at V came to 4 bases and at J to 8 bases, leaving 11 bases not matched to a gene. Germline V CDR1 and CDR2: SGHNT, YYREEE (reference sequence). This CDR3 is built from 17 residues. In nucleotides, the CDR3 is TGTGCCAGCAGCCCGGGACTAGCGGGAGCCGGTGACCATGAGCAGTTCTTC. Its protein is CASSPGLAGAGDHEQFF.

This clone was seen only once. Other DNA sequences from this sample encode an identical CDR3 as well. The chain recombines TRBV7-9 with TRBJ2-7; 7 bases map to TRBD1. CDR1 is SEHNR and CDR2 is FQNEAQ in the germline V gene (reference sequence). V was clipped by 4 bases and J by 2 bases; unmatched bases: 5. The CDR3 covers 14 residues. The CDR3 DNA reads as TGTGCCAGCAGCTATCCGGGACAGACCTACGAGCAGTACTTC. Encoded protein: CASSYPGQTYEQYF.

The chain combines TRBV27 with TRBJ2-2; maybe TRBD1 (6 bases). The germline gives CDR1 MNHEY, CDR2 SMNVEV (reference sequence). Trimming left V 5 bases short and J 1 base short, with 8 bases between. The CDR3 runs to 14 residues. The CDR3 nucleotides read TGTGCCAGCAGTAACAGGGAGAACACCGGGGAGCTGTTTTTT. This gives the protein CASSNRENTGELFF.

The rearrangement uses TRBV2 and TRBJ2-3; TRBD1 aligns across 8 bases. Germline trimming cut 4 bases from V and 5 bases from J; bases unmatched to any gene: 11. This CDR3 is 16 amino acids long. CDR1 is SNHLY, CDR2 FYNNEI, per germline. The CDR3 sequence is CASSGDRTGIVDTQYF. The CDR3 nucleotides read TGTGCCAGCAGTGGGGACCGGACAGGGATTGTAGATACGCAGTATTTT.

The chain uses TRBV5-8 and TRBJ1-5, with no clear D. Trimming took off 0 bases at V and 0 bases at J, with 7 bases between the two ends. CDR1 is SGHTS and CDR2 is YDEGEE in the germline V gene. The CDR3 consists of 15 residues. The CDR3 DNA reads TGTGCCAGCAGCTTGGCCTGGAGTAGCAATCAGCCCCAGCATTTT. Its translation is CASSLAWSSNQPQHF.